The rows below give T cell receptor beta chains drawn from one sample of a study of CD8+CD57+ T cells in acquired aplastic anemia. TCRdb called the reads again in MiXCR, with one record for every CDR3 protein. The sample consists of under 250,000 distinct CDR3 sequences, around 32% of them appearing once. Sequences were obtained from sorted CD4+, CD8+, or CD8+CD57+ T cells (not recorded which) from PBMCs. Receptors originate from a human donor in good health, serving as a control. The CDR3 runs from the conserved cysteine through the conserved F or W. A D gene is named only where the DNA matches it firmly. Clone size appears in some rows only: once, few, many, or a class for an expanded clone.

15	TRBJ2-7	TRBV6-5	TRBD1	many	CASRRTGSNAYEQYF	TGTGCCAGCAGAAGGACAGGGTCCAATGCCTACGAGCAGTACTTC
13	TRBJ2-7	TRBV19	.	many	CASSSLRGYEQYF	TGTGCCAGTAGTAGTCTTCGGGGGTACGAGCAGTACTTC
16	TRBJ2-7	TRBV18	TRBD1	.	CASSPQRGQGTHEQYF	TGTGCCAGCTCACCACAGCGGGGACAGGGCACCCACGAGCAGTACTTC
17	TRBJ2-3	TRBV9	TRBD1	many	CASSRTGVGSSTDTQYF	TGTGCCAGCAGCCGGACAGGTGTGGGGTCTAGCACAGATACGCAGTATTTT
12	TRBJ2-5	TRBV20-1	.	many	CSATRLGETQYF	TGCAGTGCTACCCGCCTGGGAGAGACCCAGTACTTC
13	TRBJ2-4	TRBV2	TRBD1	many	CASSGQGKNIQYF	TGTGCCAGCAGTGGACAGGGTAAAAACATTCAGTACTTC
16	TRBJ1-1	TRBV25-1	TRBD1	.	CASSALGHRGNTEAFF	TGTGCCAGCAGTGCGTTAGGACACAGGGGGAACACTGAAGCTTTCTTT
15	TRBJ1-2	TRBV20-1	TRBD1	.	CSASDRGGSSHGYTF	TGCAGTGCTAGTGACAGGGGAGGTTCCTCACATGGCTACACCTTC
13	TRBJ1-1	TRBV7-3	.	many	CASSGSPNTEAFF	TGTGCCAGCAGCGGGTCACCGAACACTGAAGCTTTCTTT
16	TRBJ2-1	TRBV20-1	TRBD2	few	CSAPPRGGSSYNEQFF	TGCAGTGCCCCCCCTCGGGGCGGGAGTTCCTACAATGAGCAGTTCTTC
19	TRBJ1-1	TRBV5-1	.	many	CASSLPFPASLRGNTEAFF	TGCGCCAGCAGCTTGCCGTTTCCGGCTTCACTAAGGGGGAACACTGAAGCTTTCTTT
14	TRBJ1-2	TRBV4-1	.	many	CASSQDQTNYGYTF	TGCGCCAGCAGCCAAGATCAGACAAACTATGGCTACACCTTC
12	TRBJ2-5	TRBV13	.	many	CASSFGGETQYF	TGTGCCAGCAGCTTCGGAGGGGAGACCCAGTACTTC
13	TRBJ2-2	TRBV2	.	many	CASSSDTTGELFF	TGTGCCAGCAGTTCCGACACCACCGGGGAGCTGTTTTTT
13	TRBJ1-2	TRBV5-1	.	.	CASSSLGEEGYTF	TGCGCCAGCAGCTCCCTGGGGGAGGAAGGCTACACCTTC
15	TRBJ2-3	TRBV15	.	.	CATSRDIGGTDTQYF	TGTGCCACCAGCAGAGATATCGGCGGCACAGATACGCAGTATTTT
14	TRBJ1-2	TRBV2	.	.	CASTARGGANDYTF	TGTGCCAGCACCGCTCGGGGAGGGGCAAATGACTACACCTTC
13	TRBJ2-7	TRBV20-1	TRBD2	many	CSALTGLANEQYF	TGCAGTGCTTTAACGGGACTAGCGAACGAGCAGTACTTC
11	TRBJ1-2	TRBV30	.	few	CAINQAGGYTF	TGTGCGATTAACCAGGCCGGCGGCTACACCTTC
13	TRBJ1-2	TRBV18	TRBD1	few	CASSPTGQYGYTF	TGTGCCAGCTCACCAACGGGACAGTATGGCTACACCTTC
13	TRBJ1-2	TRBV15	.	.	CATSQGPAYGYTF	TGTGCCACCAGCCAAGGACCTGCCTATGGCTACACCTTC
13	TRBJ1-6	TRBV19	.	once	CASRGGLSSPLHF	TGTGCCAGTAGAGGGGGGCTCAGTTCACCCCTCCACTTT
16	TRBJ2-3	TRBV25-1	TRBD2	.	CASSHGLAGSTDTQYF	TGTGCCAGCAGTCATGGACTAGCGGGTAGCACAGATACGCAGTATTTT
16	TRBJ2-1	TRBV7-3	TRBD2	.	CASSLASGESYNEQFF	TGTGCCAGCAGCCTAGCTAGCGGGGAATCCTACAATGAGCAGTTCTTC
16	TRBJ2-2	TRBV12-3/TRBV12-4	TRBD2	.	CASSPRGGLNTGELFF	TGTGCCAGCAGTCCTCGGGGGGGCCTCAACACCGGGGAGCTGTTTTTT
15	TRBJ1-2	TRBV19	TRBD1	many	CASSHGQGAFYGYTF	TGTGCCAGTAGTCACGGACAGGGGGCCTTCTATGGCTACACCTTC
14	TRBJ1-5	TRBV9	.	.	CASSHDLSNQPQHF	TGTGCCAGCAGCCATGACCTGAGCAATCAGCCCCAGCATTTT
14	TRBJ2-1	TRBV10-3	.	many	CAISESASDNEQFF	TGTGCCATCAGTGAATCGGCTTCCGACAATGAGCAGTTCTTC
14	TRBJ2-7	TRBV3-1	.	few	CASSPRPGSYEQYF	TGTGCCAGCAGCCCCCGTCCGGGCTCCTACGAGCAGTACTTC
17	TRBJ2-1	TRBV11-2	.	many	CASSYRLDRLSYNEQFF	TGTGCCAGCAGCTATCGTCTCGACAGGCTATCGTACAATGAGCAGTTCTTC
15	TRBJ2-3	TRBV5-1	.	many	CASSLGGGDTDTQYF	TGCGCCAGCAGCTTGGGCGGTGGGGACACAGATACGCAGTATTTT
15	TRBJ2-7	TRBV20-1	TRBD1	.	CSARDLYRGSYEQYF	TGCAGTGCTAGAGATCTTTACAGGGGGTCGTACGAGCAGTACTTC
17	TRBJ1-6	TRBV5-1	TRBD1	.	CASRPDRGRHLNSPLHF	TGCGCCAGCAGACCGGACAGGGGGCGCCATTTGAATTCACCCCTCCACTTT
15	TRBJ1-5	TRBV6-1	TRBD1	many	CASRRGQGSNQPQHF	TGTGCCAGCAGGAGGGGACAGGGTAGCAATCAGCCCCAGCATTTT
14	TRBJ2-1	TRBV30	.	.	CARTRRGARNEQFF	TGTGCCCGCACGCGGAGGGGGGCCCGTAATGAGCAGTTCTTC
15	TRBJ1-2	TRBV6-1	.	.	CASSEGSGLNYGYTF	TGTGCCAGCAGTGAAGGATCCGGCCTTAACTATGGCTACACCTTC
15	TRBJ2-7	TRBV4-3	TRBD1	.	CASSQVQGVTYEQYF	TGCGCCAGCAGCCAAGTACAGGGGGTCACCTACGAGCAGTACTTC
13	TRBJ1-3	TRBV5-1	.	many	CASRSDSGNTIYF	TGCGCCAGCAGGTCAGACTCCGGAAACACCATATATTTT
14	TRBJ1-2	TRBV4-1	.	few	CASSQMGDFGGYTF	TGCGCCAGCAGCCAGATGGGGGATTTTGGGGGCTACACCTTC
17	TRBJ2-2	TRBV11-1	TRBD2	many	CASSSTTSGKRTGELFF	TGTGCCAGCAGTTCAACGACTAGCGGGAAGAGGACCGGGGAGCTGTTTTTT